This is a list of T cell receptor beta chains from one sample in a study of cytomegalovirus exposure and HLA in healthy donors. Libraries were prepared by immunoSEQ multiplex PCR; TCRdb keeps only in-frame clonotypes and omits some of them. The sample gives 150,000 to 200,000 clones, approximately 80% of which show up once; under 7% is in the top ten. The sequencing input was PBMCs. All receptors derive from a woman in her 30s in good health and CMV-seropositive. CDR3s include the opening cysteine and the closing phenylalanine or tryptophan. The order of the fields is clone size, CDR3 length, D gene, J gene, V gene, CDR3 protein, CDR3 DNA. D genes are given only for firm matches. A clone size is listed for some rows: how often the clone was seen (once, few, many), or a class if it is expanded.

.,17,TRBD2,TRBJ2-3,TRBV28,CASDAITLAGEPDTQYF,TGTGCCAGCGACGCTATAACCTTAGCGGGAGAGCCAGATACGCAGTATTTT
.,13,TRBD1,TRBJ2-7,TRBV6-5,CASSQDRGYEQYF,TGTGCCAGCAGTCAAGACAGGGGTTACGAGCAGTACTTC
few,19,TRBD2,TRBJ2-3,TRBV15,CATSRDGRRASGGTDTQYF,TGTGCCACCAGCAGAGATGGACGGAGGGCTAGCGGGGGCACAGATACGCAGTATTTT
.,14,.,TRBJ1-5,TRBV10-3,CAISDGKEIKPQHF,TGTGCCATCAGTGACGGTAAAGAAATCAAGCCCCAGCATTTT
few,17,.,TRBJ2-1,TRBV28,CASSSWGALAEYNEQFF,TGTGCCAGCAGTTCGTGGGGGGCGCTAGCGGAATACAATGAGCAGTTCTTC
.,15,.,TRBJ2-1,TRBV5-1,CASSPSLAASNEQFF,TGCGCCAGCAGCCCGTCGTTAGCGGCGAGCAATGAGCAGTTCTTC
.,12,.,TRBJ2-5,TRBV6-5,CASTQEGETQYF,TGTGCCAGCACCCAAGAGGGAGAGACCCAGTACTTC
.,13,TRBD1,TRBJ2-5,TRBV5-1,CASSFRDRETQYF,TGCGCCAGCAGCTTCCGGGACAGAGAGACCCAGTACTTC
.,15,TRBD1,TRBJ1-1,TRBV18,CASSLRGTANTEAFF,TGTGCCAGCTCACTACGGGGGACAGCTAACACTGAAGCTTTCTTT
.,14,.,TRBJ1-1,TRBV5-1,CASSRGFELTEAFF,TGCGCCAGCAGCAGGGGGTTCGAACTTACTGAAGCTTTCTTT
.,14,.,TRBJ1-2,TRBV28,CASSLNPSGYGYTF,TGTGCCAGCAGTTTAAACCCCAGCGGTTATGGCTACACCTTC
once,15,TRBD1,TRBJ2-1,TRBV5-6,CASSRGQGPWNEQFF,TGTGCCAGCAGCCGGGGACAGGGCCCGTGGAATGAGCAGTTCTTC
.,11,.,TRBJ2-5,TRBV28,CASSFSGTQYF,TGTGCCAGCAGTTTCAGTGGGACCCAGTACTTC
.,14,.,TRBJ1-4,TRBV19,CASNGGGSHEKLFF,TGTGCCAGCAACGGGGGGGGATCGCATGAAAAACTGTTTTTT
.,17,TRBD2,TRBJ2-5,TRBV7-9,CASSQRTTSGDEETQYF,TGTGCCAGCAGCCAGAGAACCACTAGCGGGGACGAAGAGACCCAGTACTTC
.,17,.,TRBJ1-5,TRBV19,CASSIAGGGGRGQPQHF,TGTGCCAGTAGTATAGCGGGCGGCGGAGGGCGCGGTCAGCCCCAGCATTTT
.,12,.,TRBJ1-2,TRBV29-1,CSVETRRKGYTF,TGCAGCGTTGAGACCAGGAGGAAGGGCTACACCTTC
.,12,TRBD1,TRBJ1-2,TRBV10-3,CAISRTGVGYTF,TGTGCCATCAGTCGGACAGGGGTTGGCTACACCTTC
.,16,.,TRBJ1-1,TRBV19,CASSIGTGQGNTEAFF,TGTGCCAGTAGTATAGGGACCGGTCAGGGGAACACTGAAGCTTTCTTT
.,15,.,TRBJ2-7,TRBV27,CASSLSLLGIYEQYF,TGTGCCAGCAGTTTGTCCCTCCTCGGGATCTACGAGCAGTACTTC
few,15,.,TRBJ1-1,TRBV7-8,CASRRPGGMNTEAFF,TGTGCCAGCAGACGTCCTGGGGGCATGAACACTGAAGCTTTCTTT
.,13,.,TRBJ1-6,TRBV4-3,CASSNRRSSPLHF,TGCGCCAGCAGCAACCGACGGAGTTCACCCCTCCACTTT
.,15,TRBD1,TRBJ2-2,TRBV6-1,CASSEQGARPGELFF,TGTGCCAGCAGTGAGCAGGGGGCGCGACCCGGGGAGCTGTTTTTT
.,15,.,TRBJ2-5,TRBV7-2,CASSLEPVAEETQYF,TGTGCCAGCAGCTTGGAACCGGTAGCGGAAGAGACCCAGTACTTC
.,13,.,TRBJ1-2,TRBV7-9,CASSFAGSYGYTF,TGTGCCAGCAGCTTCGCCGGGAGCTATGGCTACACCTTC
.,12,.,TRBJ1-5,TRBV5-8,CASSLRVQPQHF,TGTGCCAGCAGCCTCCGCGTACAGCCCCAGCATTTT
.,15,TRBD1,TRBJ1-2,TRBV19,CASSITQGVNYGYTF,TGTGCCAGTAGTATAACCCAGGGGGTGAACTATGGCTACACCTTC
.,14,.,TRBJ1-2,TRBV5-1,CASSLGGVGYGYTF,TGCGCCAGCAGCTTGGGCGGGGTAGGCTATGGCTACACCTTC
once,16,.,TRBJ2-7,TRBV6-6,CASSPRSGQSSYEQYF,TGTGCCAGCAGCCCACGGTCAGGGCAGAGCTCCTACGAGCAGTACTTC
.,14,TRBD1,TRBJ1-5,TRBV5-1,CASSLGTGNQPQHF,TGCGCCAGCAGCCTGGGGACAGGCAATCAGCCCCAGCATTTT
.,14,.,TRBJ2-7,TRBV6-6,CASSYRGSSYEQYF,TGTGCCAGCAGTTACCGAGGCAGCTCCTACGAGCAGTACTTC
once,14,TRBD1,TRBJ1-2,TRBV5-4,CASSSGQLNYGYTF,TGTGCCAGCAGCTCGGGACAGCTTAACTATGGCTACACCTTC
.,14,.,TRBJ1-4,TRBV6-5,CASSLRTDNEKLFF,TGTGCCAGCAGTCTGAGGACAGATAATGAAAAACTGTTTTTT
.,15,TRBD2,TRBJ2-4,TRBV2,CASSRREGPQNIQYF,TGTGCCAGCAGTAGGAGGGAGGGCCCCCAAAACATTCAGTACTTC
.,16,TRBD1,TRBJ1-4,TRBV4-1,CASSHLPGQGGGKLFF,TGCGCCAGCAGCCACTTACCGGGACAGGGGGGGGGAAAACTGTTTTTT
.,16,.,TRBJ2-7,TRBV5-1,CASSPRGGGPSYEQYF,TGCGCCAGCAGCCCAAGAGGTGGAGGCCCTTCCTACGAGCAGTACTTC
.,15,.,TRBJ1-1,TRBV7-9,CASSLRAGVDTEAFF,TGTGCCAGCAGCTTAAGGGCAGGGGTAGACACTGAAGCTTTCTTT
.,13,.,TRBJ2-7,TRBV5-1,CASRRGLTYEQYF,TGCGCCAGCAGGCGGGGTCTTACCTACGAGCAGTACTTC
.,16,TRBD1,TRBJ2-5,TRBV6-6,CASSYAPGQGEETQYF,TGTGCCAGCAGTTACGCACCGGGACAGGGGGAAGAGACCCAGTACTTC
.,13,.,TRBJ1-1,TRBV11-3,CASSPRENTEAFF,TGTGCCAGCAGCCCCAGGGAGAACACTGAAGCTTTCTTT
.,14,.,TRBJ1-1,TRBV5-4,CASSLDRSYTEAFF,TGTGCCAGCAGCTTGGACAGGTCCTACACTGAAGCTTTCTTT
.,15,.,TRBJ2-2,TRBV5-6,CASSLDSGFSGELFF,TGTGCCAGCAGCTTGGACTCAGGGTTTAGCGGGGAGCTGTTTTTT
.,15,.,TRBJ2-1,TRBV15,CATSGTGGEGNEQFF,TGTGCCACCAGCGGAACAGGGGGGGAGGGCAATGAGCAGTTCTTC
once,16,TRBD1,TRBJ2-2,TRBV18,CASSTGTGFKTGELFF,TGTGCCAGCTCAACCGGGACAGGGTTCAAAACCGGGGAGCTGTTTTTT
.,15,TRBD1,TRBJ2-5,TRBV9,CASSAGQGPQETQYF,TGTGCCAGCAGCGCGGGACAGGGCCCCCAAGAGACCCAGTACTTC
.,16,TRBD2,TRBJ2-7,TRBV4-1,CASSQDQTSETYEQYF,TGCGCCAGCAGCCAAGATCAAACTAGCGAGACCTACGAGCAGTACTTC
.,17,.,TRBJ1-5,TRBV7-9,CSSSLAPRQHINQPQHF,TGTTCCAGCAGCTTAGCGCCTCGACAGCATATCAATCAGCCCCAGCATTTT
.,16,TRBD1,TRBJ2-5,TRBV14,CASSLLGTGVQETQYF,TGTGCCAGCAGCCTACTGGGTACAGGGGTCCAAGAGACCCAGTACTTC
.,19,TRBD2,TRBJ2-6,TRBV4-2,CASSSREGGPGTGANVLTF,TGTGCCAGCAGCTCTCGGGAGGGAGGGCCGGGTACTGGGGCCAACGTCCTGACTTTC